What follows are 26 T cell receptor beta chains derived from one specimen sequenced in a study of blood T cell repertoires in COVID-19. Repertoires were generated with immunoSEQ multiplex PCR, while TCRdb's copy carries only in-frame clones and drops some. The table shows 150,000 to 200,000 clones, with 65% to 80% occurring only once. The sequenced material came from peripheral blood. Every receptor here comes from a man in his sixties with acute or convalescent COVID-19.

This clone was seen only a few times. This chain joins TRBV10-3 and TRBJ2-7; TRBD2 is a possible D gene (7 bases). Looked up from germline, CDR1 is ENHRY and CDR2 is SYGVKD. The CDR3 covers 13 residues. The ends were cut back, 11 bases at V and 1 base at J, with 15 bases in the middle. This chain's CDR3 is CAAGAAQSYEQYF. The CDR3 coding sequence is TGTGCCGCGGGGGCAGCTCAATCCTACGAGCAGTACTTC.

CDR3 DNA sequence: TGTGCCAGCAACGGACGGGAAACCTACGAGCAGTACTTC. Its translation: CASNGRETYEQYF. The chain carries TRBV6-5 and TRBJ2-7; weak D call: TRBD2 (5 bases). This CDR3 comprises 13 residues. V was pared by 7 bases and J by 2 bases, with 12 bases between. CDR1 MNHEY and CDR2 SVGAGI come from the germline V gene.

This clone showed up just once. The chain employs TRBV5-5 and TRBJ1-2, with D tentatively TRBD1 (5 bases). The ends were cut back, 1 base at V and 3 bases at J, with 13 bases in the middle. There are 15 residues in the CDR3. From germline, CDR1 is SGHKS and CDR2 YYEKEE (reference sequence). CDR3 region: CASSLLSGGDYGYTF. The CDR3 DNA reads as TGTGCCAGCAGCTTGTTGAGTGGAGGGGACTATGGCTACACCTTC. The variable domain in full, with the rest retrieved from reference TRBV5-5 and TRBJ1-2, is DAGVTQSPTHLIKTRGQQVTLRCSPISGHKSVSWYQQVLGQGPQFIFQYYEKEERGRGNFPDRFSARQFPNYSSELNVNALLLGDSALYLCASSLLSGGDYGYTFGSGTRLTVV.

The CDR3 reads CASSLSGGIYTEAFF. The CDR3 coding sequence is TGTGCCAGCAGCCTATCCGGGGGGATTTACACTGAAGCTTTCTTT. This rearrangement joins TRBV7-8 to TRBJ1-1; maybe TRBD1 (5 bases). The germline gives CDR1 SGHVS, CDR2 FQNEAQ. CDR3 length: 15 residues. V lost 5 bases, J lost 3 bases, and 16 bases lay in between.

CDR3 DNA: TGTGCCAGCAGTGAAGCCCGGGTTAATTCACCCCTCCACTTT. Translating it yields CASSEARVNSPLHF. The J gene is TRBJ1-6, the V gene TRBV2, with D unclear. The CDR3 is 14 residues long. Trimming removed 0 bases from V and 6 bases from J, with 6 bases in between. Per germline, CDR1 SNHLY and CDR2 FYNNEI.

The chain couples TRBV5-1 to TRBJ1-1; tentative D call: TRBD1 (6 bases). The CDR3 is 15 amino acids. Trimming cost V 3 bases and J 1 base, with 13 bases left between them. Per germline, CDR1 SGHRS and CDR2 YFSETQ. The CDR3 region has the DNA TGCGCCAGCAGCTATTCCGGGGGGCGGAACACTGAAGCTTTCTTT. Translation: CASSYSGGRNTEAFF.

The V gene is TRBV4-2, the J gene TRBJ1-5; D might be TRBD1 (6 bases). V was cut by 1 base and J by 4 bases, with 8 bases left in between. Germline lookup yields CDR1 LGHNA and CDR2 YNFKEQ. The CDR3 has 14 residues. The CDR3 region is CASSQGTGNQPQHF. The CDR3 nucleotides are TGTGCCAGCAGCCAAGGAACAGGGAATCAGCCCCAGCATTTT.

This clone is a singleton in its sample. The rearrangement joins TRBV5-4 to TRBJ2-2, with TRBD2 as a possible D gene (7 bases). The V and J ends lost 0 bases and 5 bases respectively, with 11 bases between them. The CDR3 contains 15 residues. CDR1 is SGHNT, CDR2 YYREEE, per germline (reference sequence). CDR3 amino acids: CASSLGGGYTGELFF. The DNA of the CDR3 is TGTGCCAGCAGCTTGGGCGGGGGCTATACCGGGGAGCTGTTTTTT.

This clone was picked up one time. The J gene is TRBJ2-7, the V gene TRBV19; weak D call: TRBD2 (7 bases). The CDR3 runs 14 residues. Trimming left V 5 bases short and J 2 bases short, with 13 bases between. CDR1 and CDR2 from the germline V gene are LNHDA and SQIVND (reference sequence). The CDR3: CASSAGAVAYEQYF. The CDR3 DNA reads TGTGCCAGTAGTGCGGGGGCAGTGGCCTACGAGCAGTACTTC.

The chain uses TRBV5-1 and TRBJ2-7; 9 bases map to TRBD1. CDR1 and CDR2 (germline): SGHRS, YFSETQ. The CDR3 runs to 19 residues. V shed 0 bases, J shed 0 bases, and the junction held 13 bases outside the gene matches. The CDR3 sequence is CASSLAPTGGGLFSYEQYF. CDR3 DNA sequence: TGCGCCAGCAGCTTGGCCCCTACAGGGGGCGGTTTATTCTCCTACGAGCAGTACTTC.

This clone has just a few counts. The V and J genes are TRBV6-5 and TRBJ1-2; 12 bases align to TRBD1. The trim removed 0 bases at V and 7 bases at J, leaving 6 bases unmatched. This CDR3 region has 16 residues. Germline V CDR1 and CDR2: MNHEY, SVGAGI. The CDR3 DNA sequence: TGTGCCAGCAGTTACTCATCTCCGGGACAGGGGGCTGGCTACACCTTC. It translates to CASSYSSPGQGAGYTF.

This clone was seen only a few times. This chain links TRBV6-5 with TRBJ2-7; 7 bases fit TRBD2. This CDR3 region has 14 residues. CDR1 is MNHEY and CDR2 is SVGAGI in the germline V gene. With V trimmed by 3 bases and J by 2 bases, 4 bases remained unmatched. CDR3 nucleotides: TGTGCCAGCAGTTATGAGCGGGGACCCTACGAGCAGTACTTC. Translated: CASSYERGPYEQYF.

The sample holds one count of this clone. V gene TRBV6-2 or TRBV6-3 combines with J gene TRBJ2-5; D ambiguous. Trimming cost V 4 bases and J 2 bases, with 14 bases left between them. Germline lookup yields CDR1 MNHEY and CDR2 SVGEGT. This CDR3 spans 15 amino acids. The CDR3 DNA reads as TGTGCCAGCAGTTCTCTCTTCGGGTTTCAAGAGACCCAGTACTTC. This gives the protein CASSSLFGFQETQYF.

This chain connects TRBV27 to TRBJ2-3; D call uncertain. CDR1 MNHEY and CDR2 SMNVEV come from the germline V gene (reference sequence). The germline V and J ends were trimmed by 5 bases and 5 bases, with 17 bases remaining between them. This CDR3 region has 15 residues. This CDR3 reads CASSRLELGRDTQYF. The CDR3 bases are TGTGCCAGCAGTCGTCTGGAGTTGGGTCGAGATACGCAGTATTTT.

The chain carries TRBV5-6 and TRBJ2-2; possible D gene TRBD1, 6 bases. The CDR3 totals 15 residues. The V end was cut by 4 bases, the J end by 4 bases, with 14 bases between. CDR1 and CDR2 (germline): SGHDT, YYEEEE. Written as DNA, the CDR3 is TGTGCCAGCAGCCTAGAACAGGGTATCACCGGGGAGCTGTTTTTT. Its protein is CASSLEQGITGELFF. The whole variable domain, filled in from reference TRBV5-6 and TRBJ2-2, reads DAGVTQSPTHLIKTRGQQVTLRCSPKSGHDTVSWYQQALGQGPQFIFQYYEEEERQRGNFPDRFSGHQFPNYSSELNVNALLLGDSALYLCASSLEQGITGELFFGEGSRLTVL.

The CDR3 DNA reads as TGTGCCTGGAGTGCGGACAACGAGCAGTACTTC. Its protein product is CAWSADNEQYF. The chain couples TRBV30 to TRBJ2-7; possible D gene TRBD1, 5 bases. Germline-derived CDR1 and CDR2 are GTSNPN and SVGIG (reference sequence). CDR3 length: 11 amino acids. V gave up 1 base and J gave up 5 bases, with 6 bases separating them.

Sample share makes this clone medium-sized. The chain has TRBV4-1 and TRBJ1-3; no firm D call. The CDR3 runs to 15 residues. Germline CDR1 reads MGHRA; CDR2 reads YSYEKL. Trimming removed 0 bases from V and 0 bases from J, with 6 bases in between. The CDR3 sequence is CASSQERFSGNTIYF. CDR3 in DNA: TGCGCCAGCAGCCAAGAGCGGTTCTCTGGAAACACCATATATTTT.

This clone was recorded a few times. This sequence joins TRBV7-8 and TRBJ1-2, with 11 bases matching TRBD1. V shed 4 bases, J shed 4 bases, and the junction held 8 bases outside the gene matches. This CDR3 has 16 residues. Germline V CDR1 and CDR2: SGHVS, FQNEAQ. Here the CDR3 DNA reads TGTGCCAGCAGCTCAAGACGGGACAGGGGGTTCTATGGCTACACCTTC. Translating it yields CASSSRRDRGFYGYTF.

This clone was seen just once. The CDR3 loop reads CASSKGQGMGNQPQHF. In nucleotides, the CDR3 is TGTGCCAGCAGTAAGGGACAGGGAATGGGCAATCAGCCCCAGCATTTT. V gene TRBV6-6 combines with J gene TRBJ1-5, with 9 positions matching TRBD1. This CDR3 has 16 residues. The germline CDR1 and CDR2 sequences are MNHNY and SVGAGI (reference sequence). V lost 5 bases and J lost 2; bases outside the gene matches: 7.

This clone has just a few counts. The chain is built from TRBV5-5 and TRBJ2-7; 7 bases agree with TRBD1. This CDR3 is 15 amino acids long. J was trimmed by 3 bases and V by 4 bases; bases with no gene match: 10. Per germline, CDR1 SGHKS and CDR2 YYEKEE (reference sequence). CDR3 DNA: TGTGCCAGCAGCCCCACACGACAGGGAATCTACGAGCAGTACTTC. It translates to CASSPTRQGIYEQYF.

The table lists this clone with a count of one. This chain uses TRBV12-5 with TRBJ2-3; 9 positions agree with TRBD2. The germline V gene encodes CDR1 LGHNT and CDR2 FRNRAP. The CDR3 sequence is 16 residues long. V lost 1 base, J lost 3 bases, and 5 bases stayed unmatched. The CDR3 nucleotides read TGTGCTAGTGGTTTGGGTGCGGGGGGGCCGACAGATACGCAGTATTTT. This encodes CASGLGAGGPTDTQYF.

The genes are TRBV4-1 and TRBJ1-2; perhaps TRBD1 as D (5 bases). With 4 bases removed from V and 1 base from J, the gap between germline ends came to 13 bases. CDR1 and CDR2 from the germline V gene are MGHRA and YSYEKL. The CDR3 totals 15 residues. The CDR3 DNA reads TGCGCCAGCAGCCGGAGGGGAGACCTTAACTATGGCTACACCTTC. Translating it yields CASSRRGDLNYGYTF.

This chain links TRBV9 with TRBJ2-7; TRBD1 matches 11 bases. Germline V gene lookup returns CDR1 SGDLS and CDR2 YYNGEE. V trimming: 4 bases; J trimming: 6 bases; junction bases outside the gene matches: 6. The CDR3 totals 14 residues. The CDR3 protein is CASSPRTGGLEQYF. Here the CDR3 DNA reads TGTGCCAGCAGCCCCAGGACAGGGGGCCTCGAGCAGTACTTC.

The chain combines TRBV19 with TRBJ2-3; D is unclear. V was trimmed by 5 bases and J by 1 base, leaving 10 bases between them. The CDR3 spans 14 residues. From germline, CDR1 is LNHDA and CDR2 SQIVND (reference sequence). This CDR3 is CASSQAVGTDTQYF. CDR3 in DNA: TGTGCCAGTAGTCAGGCCGTGGGCACAGATACGCAGTATTTT.

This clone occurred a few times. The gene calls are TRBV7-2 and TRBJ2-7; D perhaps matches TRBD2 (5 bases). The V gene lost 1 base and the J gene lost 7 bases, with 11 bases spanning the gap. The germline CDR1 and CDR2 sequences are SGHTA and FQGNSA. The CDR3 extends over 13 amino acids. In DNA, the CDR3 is TGTGCCAGCAGCTTAGTGGGAACGGGGGAGCAGTACTTC. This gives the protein CASSLVGTGEQYF.

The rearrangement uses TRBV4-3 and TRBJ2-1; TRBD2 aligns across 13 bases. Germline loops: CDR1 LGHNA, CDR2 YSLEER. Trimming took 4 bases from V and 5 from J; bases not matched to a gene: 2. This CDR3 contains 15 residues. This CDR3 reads CASSLTSGGDNEQFF. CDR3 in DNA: TGCGCCAGCAGCCTAACTAGCGGGGGGGACAATGAGCAGTTCTTC.